This is a list of T cell receptor beta chains from one sample in a study of CD8+CD57+ T cells in acquired aplastic anemia. Each CDR3 protein gets one entry after TCRdb re-called the reads with MiXCR. The sample holds about 130,000 distinct CDR3 sequences, around 48% seen once. Material for sequencing was sorted CD4+, CD8+, or CD8+CD57+ T cells (not recorded which) from PBMCs. Receptors originate from a human donor in good health, serving as a control. Both conserved end residues are part of each CDR3. Each record gives: clone size, J gene, V gene, D gene, CDR3 protein, CDR3 DNA. The D gene is left open where the match is weak. Size tells how often a clone was seen (once, few, many) or the class of an expanded clone, and some rows leave it out.

clone_size: .
j_call: TRBJ1-3
v_call: TRBV7-6
d_call: .
cdr3_aa: CASSLDGTTGNTIYF
cdr3_nt: TGTGCCAGCAGCTTAGATGGTACAACTGGAAACACCATATATTTT

clone_size: .
j_call: TRBJ1-1
v_call: TRBV9
d_call: .
cdr3_aa: CASSLGPLNTEAFF
cdr3_nt: TGTGCCAGCAGCCTAGGACCTTTGAACACTGAAGCTTTCTTT

clone_size: many
j_call: TRBJ2-5
v_call: TRBV15
d_call: TRBD1
cdr3_aa: CATSRVGTGVETQYF
cdr3_nt: TGTGCCACCAGCAGAGTTGGGACAGGGGTAGAGACCCAGTACTTC

clone_size: .
j_call: TRBJ1-1
v_call: TRBV20-1
d_call: .
cdr3_aa: CSAGRQGYTEAFF
cdr3_nt: TGCAGTGCTGGAAGGCAGGGGTACACTGAAGCTTTCTTT

clone_size: .
j_call: TRBJ1-4
v_call: TRBV6-1
d_call: .
cdr3_aa: CASQGTTEKLFF
cdr3_nt: TGTGCCAGCCAAGGGACTACCGAAAAACTGTTTTTT

clone_size: .
j_call: TRBJ1-2
v_call: TRBV11-3
d_call: .
cdr3_aa: CASSPPEGYGYTF
cdr3_nt: TGTGCCAGCAGCCCACCGGAGGGCTATGGCTACACCTTC

clone_size: .
j_call: TRBJ2-7
v_call: TRBV9
d_call: TRBD1
cdr3_aa: CASSVGTGGREQYF
cdr3_nt: TGTGCCAGCAGCGTCGGGACAGGGGGCCGCGAGCAGTACTTC

clone_size: few
j_call: TRBJ2-7
v_call: TRBV7-2
d_call: TRBD2
cdr3_aa: CASSLVGLAGSYEQYF
cdr3_nt: TGTGCCAGCAGCTTAGTTGGCCTAGCGGGATCCTACGAGCAGTACTTC

clone_size: many
j_call: TRBJ2-7
v_call: TRBV5-5
d_call: TRBD1
cdr3_aa: CASSWGQGASYEQYF
cdr3_nt: TGTGCCAGCAGCTGGGGACAGGGGGCGTCCTACGAGCAGTACTTC

clone_size: .
j_call: TRBJ2-7
v_call: TRBV5-6
d_call: .
cdr3_aa: CASSPALAPPYEQYF
cdr3_nt: TGTGCCAGCAGTCCGGCCCTAGCCCCTCCCTACGAGCAGTACTTC

clone_size: .
j_call: TRBJ2-3
v_call: TRBV2
d_call: .
cdr3_aa: CASSAPQNTDTQYF
cdr3_nt: TGTGCCAGCAGTGCCCCTCAAAACACAGATACGCAGTATTTT

clone_size: .
j_call: TRBJ2-7
v_call: TRBV2
d_call: .
cdr3_aa: CASSRQEQYF
cdr3_nt: TGTGCCAGCAGTAGGCAGGAGCAGTACTTC

clone_size: .
j_call: TRBJ2-7
v_call: TRBV7-2
d_call: TRBD1
cdr3_aa: CASSTRTGRWEQYF
cdr3_nt: TGTGCCAGCAGCACCCGGACAGGCAGGTGGGAGCAGTACTTC

clone_size: .
j_call: TRBJ2-1
v_call: TRBV12-3/TRBV12-4
d_call: TRBD2
cdr3_aa: CASSSNSGGAHEQFF
cdr3_nt: TGTGCCAGCAGTTCCAATAGCGGGGGGGCCCATGAGCAGTTCTTC

clone_size: .
j_call: TRBJ1-2
v_call: TRBV10-3
d_call: TRBD1
cdr3_aa: CAIRGTGGIGGYTF
cdr3_nt: TGTGCCATCAGGGGGACAGGGGGGATAGGCGGCTACACCTTC

clone_size: .
j_call: TRBJ1-2
v_call: TRBV24-1
d_call: .
cdr3_aa: CATSDVTGDYGYTF
cdr3_nt: TGTGCCACCAGTGACGTGACAGGAGACTATGGCTACACCTTC

clone_size: many
j_call: TRBJ2-5
v_call: TRBV18
d_call: .
cdr3_aa: CASSPGPETQYF
cdr3_nt: TGTGCCAGCTCACCAGGGCCGGAGACCCAGTACTTC

clone_size: many
j_call: TRBJ1-1
v_call: TRBV6-5
d_call: .
cdr3_aa: CASEKRGGVTEAFF
cdr3_nt: TGTGCCAGCGAAAAAAGGGGTGGTGTCACTGAAGCTTTCTTT

clone_size: many
j_call: TRBJ1-5
v_call: TRBV7-2
d_call: TRBD1
cdr3_aa: CASSLGPGTGHQPQHF
cdr3_nt: TGTGCCAGCAGCTTAGGCCCCGGGACAGGGCATCAGCCCCAGCATTTT

clone_size: .
j_call: TRBJ2-7
v_call: TRBV4-1
d_call: TRBD2
cdr3_aa: CASSPLPAGKAYEQYF
cdr3_nt: TGCGCCAGCAGCCCCTTGCCAGCGGGGAAAGCCTACGAGCAGTACTTC

clone_size: many
j_call: TRBJ2-6
v_call: TRBV3-1
d_call: TRBD2
cdr3_aa: CASSQLPSTSPPSGANVLTF
cdr3_nt: TGTGCCAGCAGCCAACTTCCCTCGACTAGCCCACCCTCTGGGGCCAACGTCCTGACTTTC

clone_size: .
j_call: TRBJ2-5
v_call: TRBV20-1
d_call: TRBD2
cdr3_aa: CSGELAGGRGTQYF
cdr3_nt: TGCAGTGGCGAGCTAGCGGGAGGGAGGGGGACCCAGTACTTC

clone_size: .
j_call: TRBJ1-4
v_call: TRBV20-1
d_call: .
cdr3_aa: CSARADEKLFF
cdr3_nt: TGCAGTGCCAGAGCCGACGAAAAACTGTTTTTT

clone_size: few
j_call: TRBJ2-2
v_call: TRBV5-1
d_call: .
cdr3_aa: CASSLTSVVASNTGELFF
cdr3_nt: TGCGCCAGCAGCTTGACCAGCGTCGTTGCTTCGAACACCGGGGAGCTGTTTTTT

clone_size: .
j_call: TRBJ2-3
v_call: TRBV24-1
d_call: TRBD2
cdr3_aa: CATSGGTSGDLDTQYF
cdr3_nt: TGTGCCACCAGTGGCGGGACTAGCGGGGACTTAGATACGCAGTATTTT

clone_size: .
j_call: TRBJ2-7
v_call: TRBV4-1
d_call: TRBD1
cdr3_aa: CASRQQGQPKNEQCF
cdr3_nt: TGCGCCAGCAGACAACAGGGACAGCCTAAGAACGAGCAGTGCTTC

clone_size: few
j_call: TRBJ1-1
v_call: TRBV2
d_call: TRBD1
cdr3_aa: CASSDRTGSFEAFF
cdr3_nt: TGTGCCAGCAGTGACAGGACAGGGTCGTTTGAAGCTTTCTTT

clone_size: many
j_call: TRBJ2-4
v_call: TRBV7-9
d_call: .
cdr3_aa: CASAKGGRGNIQYF
cdr3_nt: TGTGCCAGCGCAAAGGGGGGTCGGGGAAACATTCAGTACTTC

clone_size: .
j_call: TRBJ1-1
v_call: TRBV29-1
d_call: .
cdr3_aa: CSVEVGEGGTEAFF
cdr3_nt: TGCAGCGTTGAAGTTGGCGAGGGAGGCACTGAAGCTTTCTTT

clone_size: .
j_call: TRBJ1-1
v_call: TRBV29-1
d_call: .
cdr3_aa: CSLAPENTEAFF
cdr3_nt: TGCAGCTTGGCCCCAGAGAACACTGAAGCTTTCTTT

clone_size: many
j_call: TRBJ2-7
v_call: TRBV12-3/TRBV12-4
d_call: TRBD2
cdr3_aa: CASSFRAGYEQYF
cdr3_nt: TGTGCCAGCAGTTTCCGAGCGGGGTACGAGCAGTACTTC

clone_size: .
j_call: TRBJ2-5
v_call: TRBV7-9
d_call: .
cdr3_aa: CASSFAKETQYF
cdr3_nt: TGTGCCAGCAGCTTCGCCAAAGAGACCCAGTACTTC

clone_size: many
j_call: TRBJ1-6
v_call: TRBV20-1
d_call: .
cdr3_aa: CSARSSGGSPGSPLHF
cdr3_nt: TGCAGTGCTAGGAGTAGCGGGGGGTCGCCCGGTTCACCCCTCCACTTT

clone_size: few
j_call: TRBJ1-1
v_call: TRBV29-1
d_call: .
cdr3_aa: CSVPGTYRTEAFF
cdr3_nt: TGCAGCGTTCCTGGGACCTACCGGACTGAAGCTTTCTTT

clone_size: .
j_call: TRBJ2-7
v_call: TRBV19
d_call: .
cdr3_aa: CASSIEGNQPQQYF
cdr3_nt: TGTGCCAGTAGTATAGAGGGGAATCAGCCCCAGCAGTACTTC

clone_size: .
j_call: TRBJ2-7
v_call: TRBV19
d_call: TRBD2
cdr3_aa: CATSIAGGPKEQYF
cdr3_nt: TGTGCCACGTCCATAGCGGGGGGACCGAAGGAGCAGTACTTC

clone_size: many
j_call: TRBJ2-3
v_call: TRBV20-1
d_call: .
cdr3_aa: CSAGGASSVAVTDTQYF
cdr3_nt: TGCAGTGCAGGGGGGGCTAGTAGCGTCGCAGTCACAGATACGCAGTATTTT

clone_size: many
j_call: TRBJ2-3
v_call: TRBV24-1
d_call: TRBD2
cdr3_aa: CATGAGGVQYF
cdr3_nt: TGTGCCACCGGGGCGGGGGGGGTGCAGTATTTT

clone_size: .
j_call: TRBJ1-4
v_call: TRBV2
d_call: TRBD1
cdr3_aa: CASSRGTVDSEKLFF
cdr3_nt: TGTGCCAGCAGCCGAGGGACAGTGGATAGTGAAAAACTGTTTTTT

clone_size: .
j_call: TRBJ1-1
v_call: TRBV20-1
d_call: .
cdr3_aa: CSASTWGTEAFF
cdr3_nt: TGCAGTGCTAGCACCTGGGGAACTGAAGCTTTCTTT

clone_size: many
j_call: TRBJ1-2
v_call: TRBV7-9
d_call: .
cdr3_aa: CASSLGGGYGYTF
cdr3_nt: TGTGCCAGCAGCTTGGGGGGGGGTTATGGCTACACCTTC

clone_size: .
j_call: TRBJ1-5
v_call: TRBV9
d_call: .
cdr3_aa: CASGRGNQPQHF
cdr3_nt: TGTGCCAGCGGTCGGGGAAATCAGCCCCAGCATTTT

clone_size: .
j_call: TRBJ2-7
v_call: TRBV5-6
d_call: .
cdr3_aa: CASSLGPTPKYEQYF
cdr3_nt: TGTGCCAGCAGCTTGGGTCCTACCCCCAAGTACGAGCAGTACTTC

clone_size: .
j_call: TRBJ1-2
v_call: TRBV2
d_call: TRBD1
cdr3_aa: CAGSRGQPTMYGYTF
cdr3_nt: TGTGCCGGCAGCAGGGGGCAGCCCACAATGTATGGCTACACCTTC

clone_size: .
j_call: TRBJ2-3
v_call: TRBV11-1
d_call: TRBD1
cdr3_aa: CASSLMGQGEDTQYF
cdr3_nt: TGTGCCAGCAGCTTAATGGGGCAGGGGGAGGATACGCAGTATTTT

clone_size: few
j_call: TRBJ2-7
v_call: TRBV11-2
d_call: TRBD1
cdr3_aa: CASSLRTGIYEQYF
cdr3_nt: TGTGCCAGCAGCCTACGGACAGGGATCTACGAGCAGTACTTC

clone_size: .
j_call: TRBJ2-3
v_call: TRBV5-1
d_call: TRBD2
cdr3_aa: CASSPGLAGGRSTDTQYF
cdr3_nt: TGCGCCAGCAGCCCGGGACTAGCGGGGGGGCGGTCCACAGATACGCAGTATTTT

clone_size: once
j_call: TRBJ2-3
v_call: TRBV2
d_call: .
cdr3_aa: CASSARWADTQYF
cdr3_nt: TGTGCCAGCAGTGCCAGGTGGGCAGATACGCAGTATTTT

clone_size: .
j_call: TRBJ1-2
v_call: TRBV27
d_call: .
cdr3_aa: CASSFPGGYGYTF
cdr3_nt: TGTGCCAGCAGTTTCCCGGGGGGCTATGGCTACACCTTC

clone_size: many
j_call: TRBJ2-3
v_call: TRBV7-9
d_call: .
cdr3_aa: CASSLNPWTDTQYF
cdr3_nt: TGTGCCAGCAGCCTTAACCCTTGGACAGATACGCAGTATTTT

clone_size: .
j_call: TRBJ2-7
v_call: TRBV6-1
d_call: .
cdr3_aa: CASRSGGSYEQYF
cdr3_nt: TGTGCCAGCAGAAGCGGTGGGTCCTACGAGCAGTACTTC

clone_size: .
j_call: TRBJ2-7
v_call: TRBV29-1
d_call: TRBD1
cdr3_aa: CSVGTGDSYEQYF
cdr3_nt: TGCAGCGTTGGGACAGGGGACTCCTACGAGCAGTACTTC

clone_size: few
j_call: TRBJ2-5
v_call: TRBV7-4
d_call: .
cdr3_aa: CASSLQQETQYF
cdr3_nt: TGTGCCAGCAGCTTACAGCAAGAGACCCAGTACTTC

clone_size: .
j_call: TRBJ2-5
v_call: TRBV5-3
d_call: TRBD2
cdr3_aa: CASSSRGVATHYF
cdr3_nt: TGTGCCAGCAGCTCCCGGGGGGTTGCGACCCATTACTTC

clone_size: .
j_call: TRBJ1-6
v_call: TRBV7-6
d_call: .
cdr3_aa: CASSSQGTNSPLHF
cdr3_nt: TGTGCCAGCAGCAGCCAGGGCACAAATTCACCCCTCCACTTT

clone_size: few
j_call: TRBJ1-2
v_call: TRBV20-1
d_call: .
cdr3_aa: CSARVGGYGYTF
cdr3_nt: TGCAGTGCTAGAGTGGGGGGGTATGGCTACACCTTC

clone_size: .
j_call: TRBJ1-1
v_call: TRBV19
d_call: .
cdr3_aa: CASSLYGDGAAKAFF
cdr3_nt: TGTGCCAGTAGCTTATACGGTGATGGGGCAGCGAAAGCTTTCTTT

clone_size: many
j_call: TRBJ2-3
v_call: TRBV11-3
d_call: .
cdr3_aa: CASSLRTGGADTQYF
cdr3_nt: TGTGCCAGCAGCCTGAGGACAGGAGGGGCAGATACGCAGTATTTT

clone_size: many
j_call: TRBJ1-1
v_call: TRBV5-1
d_call: .
cdr3_aa: CASSPDTINTEAFF
cdr3_nt: TGCGCCAGCAGCCCAGACACGATCAACACTGAAGCTTTCTTT

clone_size: few
j_call: TRBJ2-3
v_call: TRBV24-1
d_call: .
cdr3_aa: CATSDPDRLTDTQYF
cdr3_nt: TGTGCCACCAGTGATCCCGACAGGCTCACAGATACGCAGTATTTT